Listed here is a single TCR beta chain. As yet, its antigen is unknown. The source of the sample is a study of cytomegalovirus exposure and HLA in healthy donors. Study information: A later analysis reported the same platform for the roughly 120 validation repertoires and the 666 first-cohort repertoires.

The study's findings and limits: The tendency of first-cohort TCR clusters to co-occur in the 90 to 150 validation repertoires emerged from a later analysis.

Germline V gene lookup returns CDR1 LGHNA and CDR2 YSLEER. The CDR3 consists of 15 residues. V was clipped by 0 bases and J by 9 bases, with 15 bases between them. Clones were sequenced by immunoSEQ multiplex PCR, and TCRdb holds only the in-frame ones, with some missing. The sample holds some 200,000 clones, about 80% seen once. The gene calls are TRBV4-3 and TRBJ2-1; D unresolved. Sequencing was done on a sample of PBMCs. The source of this sequence is a woman under 30 in good health and CMV-seropositive. Here the CDR3 DNA reads TGCGCCAGCAGCCAAGAGGCTAGTGGCCTAGGTGAGCAGTTCTTC. This encodes CASSQEASGLGEQFF.